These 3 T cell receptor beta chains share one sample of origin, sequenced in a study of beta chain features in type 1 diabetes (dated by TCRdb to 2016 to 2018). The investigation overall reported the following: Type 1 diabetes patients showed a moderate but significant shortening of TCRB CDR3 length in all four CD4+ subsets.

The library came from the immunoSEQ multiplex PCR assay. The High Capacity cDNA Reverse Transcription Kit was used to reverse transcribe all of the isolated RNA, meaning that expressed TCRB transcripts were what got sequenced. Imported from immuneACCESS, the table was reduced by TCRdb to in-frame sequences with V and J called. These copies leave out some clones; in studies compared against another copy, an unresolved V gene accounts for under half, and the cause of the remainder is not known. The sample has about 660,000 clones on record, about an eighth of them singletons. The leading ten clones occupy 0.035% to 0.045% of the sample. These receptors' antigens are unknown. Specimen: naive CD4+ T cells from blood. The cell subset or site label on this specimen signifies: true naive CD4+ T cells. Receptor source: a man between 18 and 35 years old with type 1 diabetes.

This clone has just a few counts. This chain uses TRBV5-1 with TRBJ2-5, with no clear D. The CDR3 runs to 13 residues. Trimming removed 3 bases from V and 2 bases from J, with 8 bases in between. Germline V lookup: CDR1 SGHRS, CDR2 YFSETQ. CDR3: CASSSPPQETQYF. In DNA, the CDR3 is TGCGCCAGCAGCTCGCCTCCTCAAGAGACCCAGTACTTC.

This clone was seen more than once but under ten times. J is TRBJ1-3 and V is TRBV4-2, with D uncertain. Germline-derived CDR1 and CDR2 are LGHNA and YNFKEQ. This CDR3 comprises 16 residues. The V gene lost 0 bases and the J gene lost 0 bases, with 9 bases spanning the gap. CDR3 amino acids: CASSQEVVSSGNTIYF. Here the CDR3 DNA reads TGTGCCAGCAGCCAAGAAGTGGTGTCCTCTGGAAACACCATATATTTT.

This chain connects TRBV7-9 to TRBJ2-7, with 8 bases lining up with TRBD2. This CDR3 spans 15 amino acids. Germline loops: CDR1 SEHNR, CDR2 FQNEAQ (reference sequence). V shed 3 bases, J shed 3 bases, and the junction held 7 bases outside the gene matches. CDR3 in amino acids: CASSFRKREYYEQYF. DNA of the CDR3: TGTGCCAGCAGCTTTAGGAAGCGGGAGTACTACGAGCAGTACTTC.